Listed below are T cell receptor beta chains from one sample, sequenced in a study of blood T cell repertoires in COVID-19. The repertoire was sequenced with immunoSEQ multiplex PCR; TCRdb's copy has only in-frame clones and lacks some. In the table there are roughly 300,000 clones, approximately 89% of which are singletons. The sequencing sample was made of peripheral blood. The source is a woman aged 45-65 years who had recovered from COVID-19. Both conserved end residues are part of each CDR3. D genes are given only for firm matches. Not every row has a clone size; where given, it reads once, few, many or a size class.

-	TRBV7-9	TRBJ1-6	many	CASSLRGASPLHF	TGTGCCAGCAGCCTCCGAGGAGCTTCACCCCTCCACTTT
-	TRBV19	TRBJ2-1	-	CASSISEGEQFF	TGTGCCAGTAGTATATCAGAGGGAGAGCAGTTCTTC
-	TRBV7-2	TRBJ2-1	-	CASSFRGSREQFF	TGTGCCAGCAGCTTTAGGGGGTCGCGTGAGCAGTTCTTC
TRBD1	TRBV18	TRBJ1-3	-	CASSPNGQGAGNTIYF	TGTGCCAGCTCACCGAATGGACAGGGGGCTGGAAACACCATATATTTT
TRBD2	TRBV19	TRBJ2-1	-	CASSPTFLRGGHEQFF	TGTGCCAGTAGTCCGACGTTTTTGCGGGGGGGCCATGAGCAGTTCTTC
-	TRBV6-5	TRBJ2-7	-	CASRYDTEQYF	TGTGCCAGCAGATACGACACTGAGCAGTACTTC
TRBD1	TRBV5-4	TRBJ2-7	-	CASSPLPGQVSYEQYF	TGTGCCAGCAGCCCCCTCCCCGGACAGGTCTCCTACGAGCAGTACTTC
-	TRBV27	TRBJ2-3	-	CASSLSLIYPTDTQYF	TGTGCCAGCAGTTTATCCCTAATTTACCCCACAGATACGCAGTATTTT
TRBD1	TRBV27	TRBJ1-2	-	CASSFAPGQGALGYTF	TGTGCCAGCAGTTTCGCCCCGGGACAGGGGGCGCTTGGCTACACCTTC
TRBD1	TRBV5-6	TRBJ2-1	-	CASRRTGGNEQFF	TGTGCCAGCAGGCGGACAGGGGGCAATGAGCAGTTCTTC
-	TRBV24-1	TRBJ1-2	-	CATSDHSTGYDGYTF	TGTGCCACCAGTGACCATTCGACAGGATACGATGGCTACACCTTC
TRBD1	TRBV2	TRBJ1-1	-	CASSPRTGGAEAFF	TGTGCCAGCAGCCCCCGGACAGGTGGGGCGGAAGCTTTCTTT
-	TRBV27	TRBJ1-5	-	CASRPAGGGGPQHF	TGTGCCAGCCGCCCTGCCGGCGGGGGGGGGCCCCAGCATTTT
TRBD1	TRBV7-9	TRBJ2-2	-	CAMRTGATGELFF	TGTGCCATGAGGACAGGGGCAACCGGGGAGCTGTTTTTT
TRBD2	TRBV11-2	TRBJ2-5	-	CASSLVGTSGTETQYF	TGTGCCAGCAGCTTAGTAGGGACTAGCGGGACGGAGACCCAGTACTTC
-	TRBV6-6	TRBJ1-2	once	CALRQGNYGYTF	TGTGCCTTGCGGCAGGGCAACTATGGCTACACCTTC
TRBD1	TRBV30	TRBJ2-6	-	CAWTRILGTGDSGANVLTF	TGTGCCTGGACGAGAATCCTTGGGACAGGGGACTCCGGGGCCAACGTCCTGACTTTC
-	TRBV27	TRBJ1-1	-	CASSLYGGDTEAFF	TGTGCCAGCAGTTTATATGGGGGGGACACTGAAGCTTTCTTT
-	TRBV29-1	TRBJ1-1	-	CSVLVAGEAFF	TGCAGCGTTTTAGTGGCAGGGGAAGCTTTCTTT
TRBD2	TRBV23-1	TRBJ2-1	-	CASSGGRHLVTNNVEQFF	TGCGCCAGCAGCGGGGGGAGGCACCTCGTAACCAACAATGTTGAGCAGTTCTTC
-	TRBV6-5	TRBJ1-4	-	CASNRGSPTNEKLFF	TGTGCCAGCAATCGGGGGAGCCCAACTAATGAAAAACTGTTTTTT
-	TRBV6-6	TRBJ1-6	-	CASSLGQARLHF	TGTGCCAGCAGTTTGGGACAAGCGCGCCTCCACTTT
TRBD1	TRBV18	TRBJ2-7	-	CASSPPGTAYEQYF	TGTGCCAGCTCACCACCGGGGACAGCCTACGAGCAGTACTTC
TRBD1	TRBV4-3	TRBJ1-4	-	CASSQGDRVGEKLFF	TGCGCCAGCAGCCAAGGGGACAGGGTGGGTGAAAAACTGTTTTTT
-	TRBV28	TRBJ1-1	once	CAAIRDNVNTEAFF	TGTGCCGCAATCCGGGACAACGTGAACACTGAAGCTTTCTTT
-	TRBV6-5	TRBJ2-1	-	CASRGLSSRVQFF	TGTGCCAGCAGGGGACTCTCCTCCCGGGTGCAGTTCTTC
-	TRBV28	TRBJ1-1	-	CASTTPGRATGAFF	TGTGCCAGCACCACCCCCGGCAGGGCGACTGGAGCTTTCTTT
-	TRBV24-1	TRBJ1-5	few	CATSDRQVNQPQHF	TGTGCCACCAGTGACCGACAGGTCAATCAGCCCCAGCATTTT
-	TRBV27	TRBJ1-1	-	CASRNPGPNTEAFF	TGTGCCAGCAGGAACCCAGGGCCGAACACTGAAGCTTTCTTT
TRBD1	TRBV7-2	TRBJ1-3	-	CASSATPGTGVGNTIYF	TGTGCCAGCAGCGCAACCCCCGGGACAGGGGTTGGAAACACCATATATTTT
-	TRBV12-3/TRBV12-4	TRBJ1-1	once	CASSFRSTEAFF	TGTGCCAGCAGTTTTAGGAGCACTGAAGCTTTCTTT
-	TRBV27	TRBJ1-1	-	CASSPRAVVAGHTEAFF	TGTGCCAGCAGTCCCCGGGCCGTGGTAGCAGGGCACACTGAAGCTTTCTTT
-	TRBV28	TRBJ1-2	-	CASSIPDKYYGYTF	TGTGCCAGCAGTATACCGGACAAGTACTATGGCTACACCTTC
TRBD2	TRBV7-2	TRBJ2-7	-	CASNKLAGGREQYF	TGTGCCAGCAATAAACTAGCGGGGGGGCGCGAGCAGTACTTC
-	TRBV5-1	TRBJ2-2	-	CASSLVPSDNTGELFF	TGCGCCAGCAGCTTGGTCCCCAGCGACAACACCGGGGAGCTGTTTTTT
-	TRBV6-1	TRBJ1-2	-	CASSDQSAQGEVYGYTF	TGTGCCAGCAGTGATCAATCAGCCCAAGGAGAAGTCTATGGCTACACCTTC
-	TRBV18	TRBJ1-4	-	CASSPVRGSNEKLFF	TGTGCCAGCTCACCGGTCCGCGGAAGCAATGAAAAACTGTTTTTT
TRBD1	TRBV5-3	TRBJ1-6	many	CARRSRDRGLNSPLHF	TGTGCCAGAAGGTCCCGGGACAGGGGGCTTAATTCACCCCTCCACTTT
TRBD2	TRBV7-6	TRBJ2-7	-	CASSYLLAGVYEQYF	TGTGCCAGCAGCTATTTACTAGCGGGAGTTTACGAGCAGTACTTC
-	TRBV19	TRBJ2-7	-	CATRPSTGASYEQYF	TGTGCCACGAGGCCCTCGACAGGCGCATCCTACGAGCAGTACTTC
TRBD1	TRBV7-2	TRBJ1-2	-	CASSLARGQSVSGYTF	TGTGCCAGCAGCTTAGCTCGGGGACAGAGCGTCTCTGGCTACACCTTC
TRBD2	TRBV5-4	TRBJ2-7	-	CASSSGLAVYEQYF	TGTGCCAGCAGCTCGGGACTAGCCGTCTACGAGCAGTACTTC
-	TRBV12-2	TRBJ2-7	-	CASRFTKPERSYEQYF	TGTGCAAGTCGCTTTACCAAACCAGAGAGGTCCTACGAGCAGTACTTC
TRBD2	TRBV10-3	TRBJ2-3	-	CAISPRLAGPSTDTQYF	TGTGCCATCAGTCCCCGACTAGCCGGGCCCAGCACAGATACGCAGTATTTT
-	TRBV19	TRBJ2-1	few	CASSSTADSYNEQFF	TGTGCCAGTAGTAGTACGGCGGACTCCTACAATGAGCAGTTCTTC
TRBD1	TRBV2	TRBJ1-1	-	CASTQGENTEAFF	TGTGCCAGCACACAGGGGGAAAACACTGAAGCTTTCTTT